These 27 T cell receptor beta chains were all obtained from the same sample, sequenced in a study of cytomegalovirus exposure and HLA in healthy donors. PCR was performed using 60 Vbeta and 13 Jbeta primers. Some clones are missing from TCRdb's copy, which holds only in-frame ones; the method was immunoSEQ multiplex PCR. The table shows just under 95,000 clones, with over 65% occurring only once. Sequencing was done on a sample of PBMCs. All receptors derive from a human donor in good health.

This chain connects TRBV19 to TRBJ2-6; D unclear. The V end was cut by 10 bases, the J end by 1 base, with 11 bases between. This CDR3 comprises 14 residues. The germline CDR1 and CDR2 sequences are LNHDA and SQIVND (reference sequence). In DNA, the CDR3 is TGTGCCACTCAAGAGCGATCTGGGGCCAACGTCCTGACTTTC. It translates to CATQERSGANVLTF.

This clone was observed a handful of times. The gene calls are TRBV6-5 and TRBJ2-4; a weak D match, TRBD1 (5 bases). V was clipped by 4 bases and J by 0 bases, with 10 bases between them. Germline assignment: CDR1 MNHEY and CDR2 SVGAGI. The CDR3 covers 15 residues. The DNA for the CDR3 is TGTGCCAGCAGTTCTACAGGCCAAGCCAAAAACATTCAGTACTTC. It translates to CASSSTGQAKNIQYF.

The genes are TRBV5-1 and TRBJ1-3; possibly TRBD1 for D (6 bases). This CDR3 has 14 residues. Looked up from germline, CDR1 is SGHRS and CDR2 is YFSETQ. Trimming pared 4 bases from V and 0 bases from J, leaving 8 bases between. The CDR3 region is CASSVGGSGNTIYF. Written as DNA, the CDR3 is TGCGCCAGCAGCGTAGGGGGCTCTGGAAACACCATATATTTT.

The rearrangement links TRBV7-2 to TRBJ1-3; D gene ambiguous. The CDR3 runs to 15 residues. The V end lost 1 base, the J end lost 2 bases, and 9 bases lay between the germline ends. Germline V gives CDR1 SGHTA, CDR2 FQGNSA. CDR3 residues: CASSLGTRAGNTIYF. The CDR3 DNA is TGTGCCAGCAGCTTAGGCACCCGGGCTGGAAACACCATATATTTT.

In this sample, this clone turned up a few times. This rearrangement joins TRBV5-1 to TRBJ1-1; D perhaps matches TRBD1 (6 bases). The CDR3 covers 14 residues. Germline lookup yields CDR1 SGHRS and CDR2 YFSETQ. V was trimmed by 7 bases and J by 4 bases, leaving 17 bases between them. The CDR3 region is CASSSGGGGTEAFF. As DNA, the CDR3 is TGCGCCAGCTCCTCCGGGGGAGGGGGCACTGAAGCTTTCTTT.

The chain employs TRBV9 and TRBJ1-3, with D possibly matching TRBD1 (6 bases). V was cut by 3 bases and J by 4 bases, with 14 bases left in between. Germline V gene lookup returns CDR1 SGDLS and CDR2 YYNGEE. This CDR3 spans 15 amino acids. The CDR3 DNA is TGTGCCAGCAGCGACCACTCAGGGGACGGAAACACCATATATTTT. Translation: CASSDHSGDGNTIYF. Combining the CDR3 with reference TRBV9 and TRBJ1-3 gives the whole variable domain DSGVTQTPKHLITATGQRVTLRCSPRSGDLSVYWYQQSLDQGLQFLIQYYNGEERAKGNILERFSAQQFPDLHSELNLSSLELGDSALYFCASSDHSGDGNTIYFGEGSWLTVV.

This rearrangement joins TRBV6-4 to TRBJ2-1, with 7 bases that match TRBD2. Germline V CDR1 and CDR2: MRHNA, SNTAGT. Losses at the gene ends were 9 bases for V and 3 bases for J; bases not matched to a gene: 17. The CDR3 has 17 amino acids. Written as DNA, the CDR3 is TGTGCCAGTTCACCCTCCGCGGGGGTTATCCTCTACAATGAGCAGTTCTTC. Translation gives CASSPSAGVILYNEQFF.

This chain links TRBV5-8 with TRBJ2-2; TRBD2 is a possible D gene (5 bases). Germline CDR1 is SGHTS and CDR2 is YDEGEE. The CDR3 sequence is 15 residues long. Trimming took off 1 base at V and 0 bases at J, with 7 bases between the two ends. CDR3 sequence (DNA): TGTGCCAGCAGCTTGCAACTAGCGAACACCGGGGAGCTGTTTTTT. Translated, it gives CASSLQLANTGELFF.

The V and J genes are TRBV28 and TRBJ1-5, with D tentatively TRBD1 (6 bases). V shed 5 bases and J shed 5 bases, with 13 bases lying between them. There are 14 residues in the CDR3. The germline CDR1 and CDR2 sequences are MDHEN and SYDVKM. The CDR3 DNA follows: TGTGCCAGCAGTGGGGGTGGGGGCCATCAGCCCCAGCATTTT. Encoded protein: CASSGGGGHQPQHF.

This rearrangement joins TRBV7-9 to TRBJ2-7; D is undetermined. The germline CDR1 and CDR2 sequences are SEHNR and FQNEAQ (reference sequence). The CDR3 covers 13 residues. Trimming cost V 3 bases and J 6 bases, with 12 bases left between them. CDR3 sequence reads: CASSFPAVGEQYF. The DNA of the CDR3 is TGTGCCAGCAGCTTCCCGGCGGTTGGCGAGCAGTACTTC.

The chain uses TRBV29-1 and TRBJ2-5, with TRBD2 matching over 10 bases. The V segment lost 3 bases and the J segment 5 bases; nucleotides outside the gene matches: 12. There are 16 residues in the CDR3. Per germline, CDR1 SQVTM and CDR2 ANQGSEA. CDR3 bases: TGCAGCGTTGAGGTAGCGGGAGGTCTCCGTAGGGAGACCCAGTACTTC. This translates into CSVEVAGGLRRETQYF.

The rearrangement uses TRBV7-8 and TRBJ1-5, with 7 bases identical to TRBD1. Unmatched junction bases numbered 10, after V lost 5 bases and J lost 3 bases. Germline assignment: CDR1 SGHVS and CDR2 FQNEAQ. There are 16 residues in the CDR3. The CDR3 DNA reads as TGTGCCAGCAGCCGCGCGGGACAGTCATCCAATCAGCCCCAGCATTTT. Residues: CASSRAGQSSNQPQHF.

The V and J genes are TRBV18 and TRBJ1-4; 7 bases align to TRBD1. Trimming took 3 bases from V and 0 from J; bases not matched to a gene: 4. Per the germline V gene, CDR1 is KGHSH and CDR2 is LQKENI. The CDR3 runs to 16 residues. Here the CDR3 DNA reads TGTGCCAGCTCACCCGGACAGGCTGCAACTAATGAAAAACTGTTTTTT. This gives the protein CASSPGQAATNEKLFF. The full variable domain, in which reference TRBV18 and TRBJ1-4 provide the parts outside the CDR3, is NAGVMQNPRHLVRRRGQEARLRCSPMKGHSHVYWYRQLPEEGLKFMVYLQKENIIDESGMPKERFSAEFPKEGPSILRIQQVVRGDSAAYFCASSPGQAATNEKLFFGSGTQLSVL.

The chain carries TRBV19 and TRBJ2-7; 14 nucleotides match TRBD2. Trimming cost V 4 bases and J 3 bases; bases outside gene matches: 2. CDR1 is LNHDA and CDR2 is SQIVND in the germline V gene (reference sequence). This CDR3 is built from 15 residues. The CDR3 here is CASSSGLAGGYEQYF. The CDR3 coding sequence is TGTGCCAGTAGTAGCGGACTAGCGGGAGGCTACGAGCAGTACTTC.

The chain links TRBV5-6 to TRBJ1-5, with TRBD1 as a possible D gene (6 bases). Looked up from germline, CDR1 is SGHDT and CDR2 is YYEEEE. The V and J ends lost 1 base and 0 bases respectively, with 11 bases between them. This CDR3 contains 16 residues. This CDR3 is CASSLSGQYSNQPQHF. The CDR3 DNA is TGTGCCAGCAGCTTGTCGGGACAATATAGCAATCAGCCCCAGCATTTT.

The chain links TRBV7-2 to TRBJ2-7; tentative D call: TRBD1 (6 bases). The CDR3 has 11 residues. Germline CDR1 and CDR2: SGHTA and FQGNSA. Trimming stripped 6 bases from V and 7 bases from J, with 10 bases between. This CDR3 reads CASSTGREQYF. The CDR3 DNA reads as TGTGCCAGCAGTACAGGGCGGGAGCAGTACTTC.

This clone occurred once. Written as DNA, the CDR3 is TGTGCCAGCAGCTTGGTCCTAGCGGGGGTCAGGGACAATGAGCAGTTCTTC. Its translation is CASSLVLAGVRDNEQFF. The chain has TRBV5-4 and TRBJ2-1; 10 bases line up with TRBD2. Germline V lookup: CDR1 SGHNT, CDR2 YYREEE (reference sequence). V gave up 0 bases and J gave up 5 bases; unmatched junction bases: 8. The CDR3 extends over 17 amino acids.

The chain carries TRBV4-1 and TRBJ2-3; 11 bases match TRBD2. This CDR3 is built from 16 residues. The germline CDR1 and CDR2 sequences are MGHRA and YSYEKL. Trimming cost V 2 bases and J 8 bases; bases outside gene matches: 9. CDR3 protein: CASSQILAGGPVTQYF. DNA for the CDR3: TGCGCCAGCAGCCAAATTTTAGCGGGAGGGCCGGTTACGCAGTATTTT.

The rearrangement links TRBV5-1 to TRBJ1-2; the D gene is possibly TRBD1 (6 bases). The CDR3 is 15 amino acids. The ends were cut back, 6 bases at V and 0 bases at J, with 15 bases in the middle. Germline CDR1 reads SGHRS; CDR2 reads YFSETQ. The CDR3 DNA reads TGCGCCAGCAAAGCCGGGACAACGACTAACTATGGCTACACCTTC. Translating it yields CASKAGTTTNYGYTF.

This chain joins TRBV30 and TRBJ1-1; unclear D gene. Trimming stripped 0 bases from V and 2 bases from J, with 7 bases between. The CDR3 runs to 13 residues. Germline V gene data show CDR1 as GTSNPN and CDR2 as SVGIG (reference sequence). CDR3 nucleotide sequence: TGTGCCTGGAGTGTATCGACAAACACTGAAGCTTTCTTT. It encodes CAWSVSTNTEAFF.

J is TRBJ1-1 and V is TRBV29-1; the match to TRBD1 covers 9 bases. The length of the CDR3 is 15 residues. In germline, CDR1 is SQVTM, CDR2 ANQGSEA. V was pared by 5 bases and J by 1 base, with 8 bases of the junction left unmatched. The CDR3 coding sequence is TGCAGCGTTCGCAAGGCGGGACAGGGGAACACTGAAGCTTTCTTT. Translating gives CSVRKAGQGNTEAFF. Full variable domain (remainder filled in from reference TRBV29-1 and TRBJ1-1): SAVISQKPSRDICQRGTSLTIQCQVDSQVTMMFWYRQQPGQSLTLIATANQGSEATYESGFVIDKFPISRPNLTFSTLTVSNMSPEDSSIYLCSVRKAGQGNTEAFFGQGTRLTVV.

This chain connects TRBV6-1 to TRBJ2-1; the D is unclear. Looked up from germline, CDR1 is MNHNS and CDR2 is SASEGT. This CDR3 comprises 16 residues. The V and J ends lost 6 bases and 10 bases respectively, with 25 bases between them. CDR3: CASRERHPTHIHEQFF. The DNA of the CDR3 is TGTGCCAGCAGGGAACGACACCCTACCCATATACACGAGCAGTTCTTC.

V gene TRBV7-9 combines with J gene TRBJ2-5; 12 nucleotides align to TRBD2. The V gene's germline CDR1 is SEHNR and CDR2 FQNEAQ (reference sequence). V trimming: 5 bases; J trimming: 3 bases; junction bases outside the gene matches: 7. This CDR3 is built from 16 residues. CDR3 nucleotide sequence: TGTGCCAGCAGCAGCTCGACTAGCGGGGGCGAAGAGACCCAGTACTTC. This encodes CASSSSTSGGEETQYF. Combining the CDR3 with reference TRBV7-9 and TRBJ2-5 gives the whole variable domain DTGVSQNPRHKITKRGQNVTFRCDPISEHNRLYWYRQTLGQGPEFLTYFQNEAQLEKSRLLSDRFSAERPKGSFSTLEIQRTEQGDSAMYLCASSSSTSGGEETQYFGPGTRLLVL.

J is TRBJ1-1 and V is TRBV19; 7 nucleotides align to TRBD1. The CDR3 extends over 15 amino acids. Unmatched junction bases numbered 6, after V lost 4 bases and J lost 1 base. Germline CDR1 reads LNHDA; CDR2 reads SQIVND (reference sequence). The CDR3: CASSTRQGGNTEAFF. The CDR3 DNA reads TGTGCCAGTAGTACTCGACAGGGCGGGAACACTGAAGCTTTCTTT.

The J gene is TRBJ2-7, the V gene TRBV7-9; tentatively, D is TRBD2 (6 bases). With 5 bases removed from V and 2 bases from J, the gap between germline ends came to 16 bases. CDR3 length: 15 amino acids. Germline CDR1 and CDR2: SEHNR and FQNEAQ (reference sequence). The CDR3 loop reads CASSPKVAVAYEQYF. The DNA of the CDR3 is TGTGCCAGCAGCCCGAAGGTAGCGGTGGCCTACGAGCAGTACTTC.

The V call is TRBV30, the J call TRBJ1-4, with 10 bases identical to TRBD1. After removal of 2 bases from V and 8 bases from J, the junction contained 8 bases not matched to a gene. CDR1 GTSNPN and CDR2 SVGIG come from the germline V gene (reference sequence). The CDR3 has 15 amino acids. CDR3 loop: CAWSRRDRGNEKLFF. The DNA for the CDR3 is TGTGCCTGGAGTCGCCGGGACAGGGGCAACGAAAAACTGTTTTTT. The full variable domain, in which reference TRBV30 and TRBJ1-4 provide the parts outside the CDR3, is SQTIHQWPATLVQPVGSPLSLECTVEGTSNPNLYWYRQAAGRGLQLLFYSVGIGQISSEVPQNLSASRPQDRQFILSSKKLLLSDSGFYLCAWSRRDRGNEKLFFGSGTQLSVL.

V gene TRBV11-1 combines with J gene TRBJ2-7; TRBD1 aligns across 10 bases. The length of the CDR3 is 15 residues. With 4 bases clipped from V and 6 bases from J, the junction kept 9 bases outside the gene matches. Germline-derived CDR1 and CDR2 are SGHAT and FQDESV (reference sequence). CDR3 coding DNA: TGTGCCAGCAGCTCCTACAGGGACAGGGGTTTCGAGCAGTACTTC. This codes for CASSSYRDRGFEQYF.